The 26 T cell receptor beta chains presented below share a single source sample, sequenced in a study of CD8+CD57+ T cells in acquired aplastic anemia. TCR beta VDJ and CDR3 profiling used genomic DNA as template. A single record per CDR3 protein comes from TCRdb applying MiXCR to the reads. This sample has around 250,000 distinct CDR3 sequences, with around 82% found just once. Flow cytometry had shown expanded CD8+CD57+ cells in the patients chosen for sequencing. The sequenced material came from sorted CD4+, CD8+, or CD8+CD57+ T cells (not recorded which) from PBMCs. The source is a human donor with aplastic anemia.

With respect to this clonotype: A read error is likely, as this CDR3 ends without the conserved phenylalanine or tryptophan. It is unclear where the CDR3 begins or ends on the DNA, so no DNA is shown, and the CDR3 is as TCRdb lists it. V and J are TRBV2 and TRBJ1-1. The CDR3 length is 16 residues, termini included. The germline V gene encodes CDR1 SNHLY and CDR2 FYNNEI. The CDR3 sequence: CASRSSGGLPHAQYFG.

The chain is built from TRBV7-2 and TRBJ2-6, with a tentative D call TRBD2 (6 bases). The ends were cut back, 5 bases at V and 17 bases at J, with 28 bases in the middle. Germline loops: CDR1 SGHTA, CDR2 FQGNSA. The CDR3 consists of 16 residues. CDR3 coding DNA: TGTGCCAGCAGCAATGCGGAGGGGTATCGGGCCAACCAGTTGACTTTC. Translating gives CASSNAEGYRANQLTF.

The chain employs TRBV7-9 and TRBJ1-5; no clear D gene. V was trimmed by 3 bases and J by 7 bases, leaving 16 bases between them. Germline loops: CDR1 SEHNR, CDR2 FQNEAQ (reference sequence). The CDR3 has 15 amino acids. The CDR3 DNA sequence: TGTGCCAGCAGCTTGCCTGGTATCTGCGGGCAGCCCCAGCATTTT. Protein: CASSLPGICGQPQHF.

The rearrangement joins TRBV7-2 to TRBJ2-6; no definite D call. CDR3 length: 16 amino acids. Between the trimmed V and J ends, which lost 1 base and 8 bases, there was a span of 15 bases. Germline lookup yields CDR1 SGHTA and CDR2 FQGNSA. CDR3 nucleotide sequence: TGTGCCAGCAGCTTAGTGCTTGGCTCCGGGTCCAACGTCCTGACTTTC. Amino acids: CASSLVLGSGSNVLTF.

Notes on this clonotype: No conserved phenylalanine or tryptophan is present at the end of the CDR3, so a read error is the likely explanation. It is unclear where the CDR3 begins or ends on the DNA, so no DNA is shown, and the CDR3 is as TCRdb lists it. The CDR3 here is CASSEVVGPDEWL. The J gene is TRBJ2-1, the V gene TRBV9; the D call in the table, TRBD1, was not verified against the DNA. The CDR3 numbers 13 amino acids, ends counted. Germline V gene sequence: CDR1 SGDLS, CDR2 YYNGEE.

Concerning this clonotype: A junction end diverges from the germline sequence, so it may reflect a read error. The chain recombines TRBV7-9 with TRBJ2-1, with D maybe TRBD2 (5 bases). The CDR3 spans 13 residues. Germline V gene data show CDR1 as SEHNR and CDR2 as FQNEAQ (reference sequence). CDR3 protein: CASSYGRSGGNIF. The CDR3, as DNA: TGTGCCAGCAGCTATGGGAGAAGCGGTGGTAATATCTTC. Drawing the rest from reference TRBV7-9 and TRBJ2-1, the complete variable domain is DTGVSQNPRHKITKRGQNVTFRCDPISEHNRLYWYRQTLGQGPEFLTYFQNEAQLEKSRLLSDRFSAERPKGSFSTLEIQRTEQGDSAMYLCASSYGRSGGNIFGPGTRLTVL.

This clonotype has more than one count but fewer than ten. The junction does not match germline at one end; this may be a read error. This chain joins TRBV7-6 and TRBJ2-3; no firm D call. The germline gives CDR1 SGHVS, CDR2 FNYEAQ. The CDR3 runs to 14 residues. DNA of the CDR3: TGTGCCAGCAGCTTAGCGTTACAGTGGAATTCACCCCTCTTT. Translating it yields CASSLALQWNSPLF.

As to this clonotype: The junction differs from germline at one of its ends, possibly a read error. V gene TRBV9 combines with J gene TRBJ2-3; possibly TRBD1 for D (5 bases). The germline gives CDR1 SGDLS, CDR2 YYNGEE. This CDR3 contains 14 residues. The CDR3 DNA sequence: TGTGCCAGCAGCGTAGAGGGGAACTCCTACAATGAGCATTTT. This codes for CASSVEGNSYNEHF.

Concerning this clonotype itself: One junction end disagrees with the germline gene, perhaps due to a read error. The genes are TRBV5-1 and TRBJ1-1; D uncertain. This CDR3 is built from 12 residues. The germline CDR1 and CDR2 sequences are SGHRS and YFSETQ. CDR3 sequence reads: CASRLVNTEAFF. In DNA form, the CDR3 reads TGCGCCAGCAGGTTGGTGAACACTGAAGCTTTCTTT.

Note on this clonotype: A junction boundary mismatches the germline segment, possibly from a read error. The rearrangement uses TRBV15 and TRBJ1-4; 7 nucleotides line up with TRBD1. Germline values: CDR1 LNHNV, CDR2 YYDKDF (reference sequence). The CDR3 runs to 16 residues. CDR3 sequence (DNA): TGTGCCAGCAGCAGAGACAGGGAGCTGTTTAATGAAAAACTGTTTTTT. Its translation is CASSRDRELFNEKLFF.

This rearrangement joins TRBV7-8 to TRBJ2-7; 7 bases are a match to TRBD2. V was pared by 2 bases and J by 13 bases, with 17 bases of the junction left unmatched. The V gene's germline CDR1 is SGHVS and CDR2 FQNEAQ. CDR3 size: 15 residues. As DNA, the CDR3 is TGTGCCAGCAGCTTACCGGGAGGTCCCGCTTACCAGTATTACTTC. It translates to CASSLPGGPAYQYYF.

As for this clonotype: The junction and the germline gene differ at one end; a read error may be behind it. The chain has TRBV5-5 and TRBJ2-5; D gene unclear. Germline CDR1 reads SGHKS; CDR2 reads YYEKEE (reference sequence). This CDR3 has 12 amino acids. CDR3 region: CAGSEARETQYF. Written as DNA, the CDR3 is TGTGCCGGCAGCGAGGCTAGGGAGACCCAGTACTTC. Based on the CDR3 plus reference TRBV5-5 and TRBJ2-5, the full variable domain is DAGVTQSPTHLIKTRGQQVTLRCSPISGHKSVSWYQQVLGQGPQFIFQYYEKEERGRGNFPDRFSARQFPNYSSELNVNALLLGDSALYLCAGSEARETQYFGPGTRLLVL.

Points on this clonotype: One junction end does not reproduce the germline sequence, and a read error may be involved. The V call is TRBV7-2, the J call TRBJ2-3; no clear D. CDR3 size: 14 residues. Per germline, CDR1 SGHTA and CDR2 FQGNSA. The CDR3 protein is CASSLAGAPTTRSF. The CDR3 DNA is TGTGCCAGCAGCTTAGCAGGAGCCCCTACGACGCGTTCGTTT.

In the case of this clonotype: The final CDR3 position lacks the conserved phenylalanine or tryptophan, pointing to a likely read error. It is unclear where the CDR3 begins or ends on the DNA, so no DNA is shown, and the CDR3 is as TCRdb lists it. CDR3 region: CASTTVGGLAGGL. The J gene is TRBJ2-1, the V gene TRBV7-9; TRBD2, the D gene given by the table, was not confirmed from the DNA. In germline, CDR1 is SEHNR, CDR2 FQNEAQ (reference sequence). The length of the CDR3 is 13 amino acids, counting both ends.

On this clonotype itself: The CDR3 end shows no conserved phenylalanine or tryptophan, and so a read error is likely. The V call is TRBV12-3 or TRBV12-4, the J call TRBJ1-2, with TRBD1 matching over 8 bases. V lost 6 bases, J lost 6 bases, and 3 bases stayed unmatched. This CDR3 has 12 amino acids. The CDR3 bases are TGTGCCAGCAGCCCAGGGGGCGATGGCTACACCCTC. It encodes CASSPGGDGYTL.

The rearrangement joins TRBV20-1 to TRBJ2-7; tentative D call: TRBD1 (6 bases). CDR1 is DFQATT, CDR2 SNEGSKA, per germline (reference sequence). The CDR3 spans 14 residues. The V and J ends lost 1 base and 3 bases respectively, with 13 bases between them. CDR3 DNA: TGCAGTGCTAGAGGAGACAGGACGTACTACGAGCAGTACTTC. Translating gives CSARGDRTYYEQYF.

The CDR3 sequence: CASSRQGWTYNEQFF. The CDR3 nucleotides read TGTGCCAGCAGCCGACAGGGGTGGACCTACAATGAGCAGTTCTTC. This chain joins TRBV2 and TRBJ2-1, with 8 bases fitting TRBD1. The V and J ends lost 6 bases and 2 bases, in that order; junction bases with no gene match: 6. Germline CDR1 and CDR2: SNHLY and FYNNEI. The CDR3 covers 15 residues.

Comment on this clonotype: Compared with germline, one end of the junction differs, possibly owing to a read error. The chain links TRBV7-8 to TRBJ2-7, with TRBD1 identical over 8 bases. CDR1 and CDR2 (germline): SGHVS, FQNEAQ. This CDR3 has 14 residues. The CDR3 sequence: CASSLTGGHYEQYF. The CDR3 nucleotides read TGTGCCAGCAGCTTAACAGGGGGTCACTACGAGCAGTATTTC.

The chain is built from TRBV11-3 and TRBJ1-1, with D possibly matching TRBD1 (5 bases). The CDR3 length is 14 residues. The V end lost 8 bases, the J end lost 5 bases, and 18 bases lay between the germline ends. Germline V CDR1 and CDR2: SGHNT, YENEEA. Written as DNA, the CDR3 is TGTGCCAGCGTCTTAGATCTGGCAGGGACTGAAGCTTTCTTT. This translates into CASVLDLAGTEAFF.

The genes are TRBV9 and TRBJ1-2; D may be TRBD1 (5 bases). This CDR3 is built from 15 residues. Trimming pared 0 bases from V and 12 bases from J, leaving 21 bases between. The germline gives CDR1 SGDLS, CDR2 YYNGEE. CDR3 protein: CASSVGGSGNQPHTF. DNA of the CDR3: TGTGCCAGCAGCGTAGGGGGCTCGGGAAATCAGCCCCACACCTTC.

J is TRBJ2-7 and V is TRBV20-1, with D possibly matching TRBD1 (6 bases). With 3 bases removed from V and 0 bases from J, the gap between germline ends came to 12 bases. Germline V gene lookup returns CDR1 DFQATT and CDR2 SNEGSKA (reference sequence). This CDR3 region has 14 residues. DNA for the CDR3: TGCAGTGCTAGCTCCGGGACACCCTCCTACGAGCAGTACTTC. It codes for CSASSGTPSYEQYF.

V usage is TRBV20-1 and J usage is TRBJ2-5; no firm D call. V gave up 0 bases and J gave up 4 bases, with 12 bases separating them. Per germline, CDR1 DFQATT and CDR2 SNEGSKA (reference sequence). CDR3 length: 14 residues. As DNA, the CDR3 is TGCAGTGCTAGAGAGAGAGGCAACGGAGAGACCCAGTACTTC. Protein: CSARERGNGETQYF.

The J gene is TRBJ2-3, the V gene TRBV14, with a weak D call TRBD1 (5 bases). The CDR3 is 14 residues long. Trimming removed 5 bases from V and 9 bases from J, with 18 bases in between. Germline CDR1 reads SGHDN; CDR2 reads FVKESK. The CDR3 region is CASSMGRLQETQYF. As DNA, the CDR3 is TGTGCCAGCAGCATGGGGCGTTTACAAGAGACGCAGTATTTT.

The chain has TRBV7-6 and TRBJ2-7; D is ambiguous. The V end lost 6 bases, the J end lost 5 bases, and 8 bases lay between the germline ends. This CDR3 has 11 amino acids. Germline V lookup: CDR1 SGHVS, CDR2 FNYEAQ. CDR3 region: CASSSPHEQYF. CDR3 sequence (DNA): TGTGCCAGCAGTTCCCCCCACGAGCAGTACTTC.

Notes on this clonotype: The junction departs from germline at one end; a sequencing error may be responsible. V usage is TRBV7-3 and J usage is TRBJ1-6, with a tentative D call TRBD1 (6 bases). CDR3 length: 14 amino acids. Germline CDR1 and CDR2: SGHTA and FQGTGA. CDR3 sequence: CASSSDRLLSPDQF. The CDR3 nucleotides read TGTGCCAGCAGCTCGGACAGATTACTTTCTCCCGACCAGTTT.

On this clonotype: A much bigger clone sits one base away, suggesting this may be a read error. The rearrangement joins TRBV7-9 to TRBJ2-3, with 8 bases fitting TRBD2. CDR3 length: 14 residues. The germline V gene encodes CDR1 SEHNR and CDR2 FQNEAQ (reference sequence). V was pared by 3 bases and J by 11 bases, with 10 bases of the junction left unmatched. The CDR3 here is CASSFQRSGGRQYF. The CDR3 coding sequence is TGTGCCAGCAGCTTTCAAAGAAGCGGGGGTAGGCAGTATTTT.